The 5 T cell receptor beta chains below all came from one sample that was sequenced in a study of prognosis after radiotherapy for stage I lung cancer. Two-round multiplex PCR on genomic DNA was the method by which TCR beta CDR3 was amplified. Round-one PCR had primers specific to each TRBV and TRBJ gene. TCRdb independently ran MiXCR on the multiplex PCR reads; one entry per CDR3 protein. The sample holds some 60,000 distinct CDR3 sequences, roughly 29% seen once. The sample here was PBMCs, taken before or after stereotactic body radiation therapy (not recorded which). The receptors were gathered from a donor aged 50 or older with non-small cell lung cancer.

This clonotype was picked up many times. This rearrangement joins TRBV29-1 to TRBJ2-1, with 13 bases lining up with TRBD2. J lost 8 bases, V lost 7 bases, and 8 bases had no gene match. The CDR3 is 14 amino acids. From germline, CDR1 is SQVTM and CDR2 ANQGSEA. The chain's CDR3 is CSALGLAGIHEQFF. CDR3 nucleotide sequence: TGCAGCGCCTTGGGACTAGCGGGGATCCATGAGCAGTTCTTC.

This clonotype appeared many times. J is TRBJ1-3 and V is TRBV7-2; 11 nucleotides match TRBD1. Per the germline V gene, CDR1 is SGHTA and CDR2 is FQGNSA. The V segment lost 5 bases and the J segment 2 bases; nucleotides outside the gene matches: 5. The CDR3 runs to 16 residues. The CDR3 loop reads CASSVPGQGAGNTIYF. CDR3 DNA: TGTGCCAGCAGCGTTCCGGGACAGGGGGCTGGAAACACCATATATTTT.

This clonotype has just a few counts. With only one base between it and a far larger clone, this is likely a read error. The chain combines TRBV6-1 with TRBJ1-6; 8 bases line up with TRBD1. The germline CDR1 and CDR2 sequences are MNHNS and SASEGT. There are 14 residues in the CDR3. The CDR3 loop is CASSGQGRNSHLHF. Written as DNA, the CDR3 is TGTGCCAGCAGTGGACAGGGGCGTAATTCACACCTCCACTTT.

This clonotype was found many times. The rearrangement uses TRBV7-9 and TRBJ1-6, with 9 positions matching TRBD1. The CDR3 loop spans 14 amino acids. J lost 7 bases, V lost 5 bases, and 3 bases had no gene match. CDR1 is SEHNR, CDR2 FQNEAQ, per germline (reference sequence). The CDR3 protein is CASSRDRDNSPLHF. The CDR3 DNA follows: TGTGCCAGCAGCCGGGACAGGGACAATTCACCCCTCCACTTT.

This clonotype was detected many times. CDR3 sequence: CASSSQGTAKNIQYF. The CDR3 DNA is TGTGCCAGCAGTAGTCAGGGCACGGCCAAAAACATTCAGTACTTC. The chain employs TRBV6-1 and TRBJ2-4, with D maybe TRBD1 (5 bases). Germline V gives CDR1 MNHNS, CDR2 SASEGT. The CDR3 has 15 residues. Trimming stripped 5 bases from V and 1 base from J, with 12 bases between.